This T cell receptor (beta chain) stems from a study of vaccination effects on CD4 cells after COVID-19. The CDR3 spans 16 residues. Germline CDR1 KGHSH, CDR2 LQKENI. V dropped 5 bases and J dropped 2 bases, with 17 bases sitting between them. Data came from immunoSEQ multiplex PCR; TCRdb stores just in-frame clones and leaves some out. Of around 24,000 clones listed, about 80% are singletons. Concerning this clone: Antigen: not known.

Within the ViraFEST assay, antigen-specific CD4+ T cells underwent expansion with viral peptide pools prior to sequencing. Subsequent to ten to eleven days of culture, CD4+ T cells were isolated. Subjects were given two BNT162b2 or mRNA-1273 vaccine doses. This material consisted of CD4+ T cells from PBMCs cultured with SARS-CoV-2 spike peptides, taken after COVID-19 vaccination. This clonotype was obtained from a human donor who received a COVID-19 vaccine. Some clones in this sample may be carry-over from other donors' samples. This sequence joins TRBV18 and TRBJ2-3; TRBD2 might be the D (5 bases). The CDR3 loop reads CASSGEGRILTDTQYF. The CDR3, as DNA: TGTGCCAGCTCAGGGGAAGGGAGAATTCTCACAGATACGCAGTATTTT.